This T cell receptor (beta chain) was identified in a study of blood T cells in healthy people across ages. This CDR3 region has 14 residues. Trimming shortened V by 4 bases and J by 4 bases, and 13 bases separated the two germline ends. With a J-beta primer mix and a sample-barcoded 5' primer, a second PCR ran about 6 to 11 cycles. A single record per CDR3 protein comes from TCRdb applying MiXCR to the 5' RACE reads. The table lists some 900,000 distinct CDR3 sequences, around 48% of them singletons, with about an eighth in the top ten. The chain joins TRBV6-7 to TRBJ1-2; no definite D call. TRBV6-7 has ORF status, its function being uncertain. This receptor was obtained from a man under 40 in good health. Sequencing was done on a sample of blood. The CDR3, as DNA: TGTGCCAGCAGTTGCCTCCGGGCCACCTATGGCTACACCTTC. Translation gives CASSCLRATYGYTF.